These T cell receptor beta chains were read from a single sample in a study of blood T cells in healthy people across ages. TCRdb itself ran the 5' RACE reads through MiXCR, one entry per CDR3 protein. The sample shows 600,000 to 1,000,000 distinct CDR3 sequences, 58% of them seen only once. Sequenced material: blood. These receptors all stem from a man aged 25 to 40 in good health. Both conserved end residues are trimmed from each CDR3. A D gene is named only where the DNA matches it firmly.

>TRBJ2-7|NA|TRBV9
ASSATGVGEQY
>TRBJ2-5|TRBD2|TRBV11-2
ASSFRAGGPQETQY
>TRBJ2-3|TRBD1|TRBV7-2
ASSYGTARGTQY
>TRBJ2-5|NA|TRBV6-5
ASSYSWTFQETQY
>TRBJ1-5|TRBD1|TRBV12-3/TRBV12-4
ASSFEGAWQPQH
>TRBJ1-2|NA|TRBV29-1
SVESGPSHNYGYT
>NA|NA|TRBV7-9
ASSFLSGEQY
>TRBJ2-1|TRBD2|TRBV29-1
SVEGVAGRVVDEQF
>TRBJ2-7|NA|TRBV7-2
ASSLNSMAYEQY
>TRBJ2-7|NA|TRBV5-1
ASRSDATYEQY
>TRBJ1-2|TRBD1|TRBV7-2
ASSLGQGGNYGYT
>NA|NA|TRBV7-2
ASSLGPTGNIQY
>TRBJ2-3|NA|TRBV6-4
ASSDFQGDTQY
>TRBJ2-5|NA|TRBV7-2
ASSSTRRRETQY
>TRBJ2-3|NA|TRBV7-9
ASPGSRGDTDTQY
>TRBJ1-5|NA|TRBV6-1
ASSGGHDNQPQH